What follows are 31 T cell receptor beta chains derived from one specimen sequenced in a study of blood T cell dynamics during melanoma immunotherapy. Method: immunoSEQ multiplex PCR; TCRdb's copy keeps in-frame clones and lacks some. The profile shows about 1,600 clones, 73% of them singletons. Time point: pre-treatment baseline. Memory T cells counted as immune-effector cells when CD3+ CD4- CD8+ CD45RA- CD45RO-high CD27- CCR7-. Overall study results and limits: Immune-effector CD8+ cells best matched cell-free DNA CDR3 sequences and were most clonal.

Their antigens are not known. This specimen consisted of CD8+ T cells from blood, obtained from a patient treated with checkpoint blockade. Every receptor here comes from a human donor with melanoma.

The rearrangement joins TRBV14 to TRBJ1-1, with D possibly TRBD1 on 6 matching bases. Per the germline V gene, CDR1 is SGHDN and CDR2 is FVKESK. The CDR3 has 15 residues. The germline V and J ends were trimmed by 4 bases and 0 bases, with 12 bases remaining between them. DNA of the CDR3: TGTGCCAGCAGCCCCATCGGGGGCATGAACACTGAAGCTTTCTTT. Protein sequence: CASSPIGGMNTEAFF.

V usage is TRBV18 and J usage is TRBJ1-2, with TRBD1 as a possible D gene (5 bases). Per the germline V gene, CDR1 is KGHSH and CDR2 is LQKENI. The V and J ends lost 0 bases and 4 bases respectively, with 15 bases between them. This CDR3 comprises 16 residues. This CDR3 reads CASSPPGTGRSYGYTF. CDR3 DNA: TGTGCCAGCTCACCACCCGGGACCGGAAGGTCCTATGGCTACACCTTC.

This clone was detected once. The CDR3 region has the DNA TGTGCCAGCAGCGACGGGACTAGCGGGAGGAGTGATGAGCAGTTCTTC. It is translated as CASSDGTSGRSDEQFF. The V gene is TRBV9, the J gene TRBJ2-1; TRBD2 matches 15 bases. Germline V gene sequence: CDR1 SGDLS, CDR2 YYNGEE. The CDR3 spans 16 residues. Germline trimming cut 3 bases from V and 8 bases from J; bases unmatched to any gene: 6.

The genes are TRBV18 and TRBJ2-7, with 8 bases matching TRBD1. CDR1 is KGHSH and CDR2 is LQKENI in the germline V gene. V was clipped by 3 bases and J by 4 bases; unmatched bases: 8. This CDR3 has 15 residues. For the CDR3, the DNA is TGTGCCAGCTCACCTCCGGGACAGGAGTCATACGAGCAGTACTTC. Translating gives CASSPPGQESYEQYF.

This sequence joins TRBV11-2 and TRBJ2-5; no clear D gene. The closer fit of TRBJ2-7 to the DNA end suggests the J call may be wrong. This CDR3 comprises 15 residues. Germline assignment: CDR1 SGHAT and CDR2 FQNNGV. CDR3: CASSLEGLPNYEQYF. CDR3 DNA: TGTGCCAGCAGCTTAGAAGGCTTGCCCAACTACGAGCAGTACTTC.

The chain links TRBV19 to TRBJ2-2, with a tentative D call TRBD2 (5 bases). V gave up 4 bases and J gave up 3 bases, with 12 bases separating them. Germline V gene lookup returns CDR1 LNHDA and CDR2 SQIVND (reference sequence). The CDR3 has 15 amino acids. CDR3 in DNA: TGTGCCAGTAGTAATGGGCTAGCCTACACCGGGGAGCTGTTTTTT. It is translated as CASSNGLAYTGELFF.

The V and J genes are TRBV19 and TRBJ2-7, with TRBD2 identical over 11 bases. The CDR3 runs to 14 residues. Germline CDR1 reads LNHDA; CDR2 reads SQIVND (reference sequence). V lost 7 bases and J lost 2; bases outside the gene matches: 4. The CDR3: CASTGTSGPYEQYF. DNA of the CDR3: TGTGCCAGTACCGGGACTAGCGGTCCCTACGAGCAGTACTTC.

The chain employs TRBV9 and TRBJ2-1, with D tentatively TRBD2 (5 bases). The V and J ends lost 4 bases and 8 bases respectively, with 13 bases between them. CDR1 and CDR2 from the germline V gene are SGDLS and YYNGEE. The length of the CDR3 is 13 residues. The CDR3 region has the DNA TGTGCCAGCAGCCCCCAGGCCGGGGATGAGCAGTTCTTC. Its translation is CASSPQAGDEQFF.

This chain uses TRBV5-8 with TRBJ2-3; 9 positions match TRBD1. The ends lost 2 bases at V and 2 bases at J; junction bases unmatched: 3. Per the germline V gene, CDR1 is SGHTS and CDR2 is YDEGEE. This CDR3 contains 15 residues. The CDR3 DNA reads TGTGCCAGCAGCTTTAGGGACAGGGCCACAGATACGCAGTATTTT. This translates into CASSFRDRATDTQYF.

Only a few counts were recorded for this clone. V is TRBV7-3 and J is TRBJ2-1, with 10 nucleotides matching TRBD2. CDR1 and CDR2 from the germline V gene are SGHTA and FQGTGA. Trimming removed 4 bases from V and 5 bases from J; junction bases left unmatched: 5. CDR3 size: 15 residues. CDR3 region: CASSSGTSAHNEQFF. CDR3 in DNA: TGTGCCAGCAGCTCCGGGACTAGCGCCCACAATGAGCAGTTCTTC.

The sample holds a few counts of this clone. The V gene is TRBV20-1, the J gene TRBJ1-1, with D unclear. From germline, CDR1 is DFQATT and CDR2 SNEGSKA (reference sequence). The CDR3 covers 11 residues. The germline V and J ends were trimmed by 5 bases and 6 bases, with 10 bases remaining between them. CDR3 DNA: TGCAGTGCTCCGGTTAGCGCTGAAGCTTTCTTT. Amino acids: CSAPVSAEAFF.

The CDR3, as DNA: TGTGCCAGCAGCGTAGCAAGTGGCGGGGAGCTGTTTTTT. The encoded protein is CASSVASGGELFF. The chain has TRBV9 and TRBJ2-2; D unresolved. V was trimmed by 0 bases and J by 7 bases, leaving 7 bases between them. This CDR3 spans 13 amino acids. Germline assignment: CDR1 SGDLS and CDR2 YYNGEE.

The gene calls are TRBV4-3 and TRBJ2-1; a weak D match, TRBD1 (5 bases). Per germline, CDR1 LGHNA and CDR2 YSLEER. The length of the CDR3 is 15 residues. V was pared by 0 bases and J by 7 bases, with 13 bases between. In nucleotides, the CDR3 is TGCGCCAGCAGCCAAGATCCAACAGGTCCAAATGAGCAGTTCTTC. Translated, it gives CASSQDPTGPNEQFF.

In its sample, this clone was seen once. The rearrangement joins TRBV19 to TRBJ1-1, with a tentative D call TRBD1 (6 bases). The CDR3 runs to 15 residues. The V end was cut by 5 bases, the J end by 4 bases, with 17 bases between. Germline V CDR1 and CDR2: LNHDA, SQIVND (reference sequence). The CDR3 DNA sequence: TGTGCCAGTAGTCCCGAACAGGGAACGGGCACTGAAGCTTTCTTT. Residues: CASSPEQGTGTEAFF.

The chain carries TRBV28 and TRBJ1-2; no clear D gene. This CDR3 has 14 amino acids. Trimming removed 3 bases at V and 3 bases at J, with 11 bases between. CDR1 and CDR2 (germline): MDHEN, SYDVKM. CDR3 in DNA: TGTGCCAGCAGTTTTTTAGGTTTTTACTATGGCTACACCTTC. It is translated as CASSFLGFYYGYTF.

The chain recombines TRBV27 with TRBJ2-1; tentatively, D is TRBD1 (6 bases). Germline V CDR1 and CDR2: MNHEY, SMNVEV (reference sequence). The CDR3 runs to 14 residues. V was clipped by 7 bases and J by 0 bases, with 10 bases between them. CDR3 protein: CASTLGGSYNEQFF. For the CDR3, the DNA is TGTGCCAGCACCCTAGGGGGCTCCTACAATGAGCAGTTCTTC.

The chain couples TRBV5-5 to TRBJ2-4; D possibly corresponds to TRBD1 (6 bases). The CDR3 is 17 residues long. Germline values: CDR1 SGHKS, CDR2 YYEKEE (reference sequence). The V and J ends lost 0 bases and 9 bases respectively, with 22 bases between them. CDR3 protein: CASSLVPQGQKMAIQYF. The CDR3 coding sequence is TGTGCCAGCAGCTTGGTCCCCCAGGGGCAGAAGATGGCCATTCAGTACTTC.

This clone was counted a few times. The CDR3: CASSPSGPEISYNSPLHF. Here the CDR3 DNA reads TGTGCCAGCAGTCCCTCGGGACCAGAGATATCCTATAATTCACCCCTCCACTTT. This chain connects TRBV27 to TRBJ1-6; TRBD1 is a possible D gene (5 bases). Trimming removed 5 bases at V and 1 base at J, with 18 bases between. Germline CDR1 and CDR2: MNHEY and SMNVEV (reference sequence). There are 18 residues in the CDR3.

V gene TRBV5-1 combines with J gene TRBJ1-2, with D possibly TRBD1 on 5 matching bases. V lost 4 bases and J lost 5, with 12 bases in between. The germline CDR1 and CDR2 sequences are SGHRS and YFSETQ. The CDR3 runs 13 residues. CDR3 loop: CASSPGSTYGYTF. CDR3 sequence (DNA): TGCGCCAGCAGCCCAGGGTCTACTTATGGCTACACCTTC.

The chain recombines TRBV7-2 with TRBJ2-1; 14 bases align to TRBD2. This CDR3 contains 16 residues. CDR1 is SGHTA and CDR2 is FQGNSA in the germline V gene. V lost 5 bases and J lost 6; bases outside the gene matches: 6. The CDR3 nucleotides are TGTGCCAGCAGCATTAACGGACTAGCGGGAGGCAATGAGCAGTTCTTC. Translating it yields CASSINGLAGGNEQFF. The full variable domain, in which reference TRBV7-2 and TRBJ2-1 provide the parts outside the CDR3, is GAGVSQSPSNKVTEKGKDVELRCDPISGHTALYWYRQSLGQGLEFLIYFQGNSAPDKSGLPSDRFSAERTGGSVSTLTIQRTQQEDSAVYLCASSINGLAGGNEQFFGPGTRLTVL.

The chain employs TRBV7-6 and TRBJ2-7; D gene ambiguous. Germline V gene lookup returns CDR1 SGHVS and CDR2 FNYEAQ. Deletions cut 5 bases from V and 4 bases from J, with 9 bases between. This CDR3 has 12 amino acids. The CDR3 sequence: CASSPSGYEQYF. CDR3 nucleotides: TGTGCCAGCAGCCCTAGTGGGTACGAGCAGTACTTC.

The chain has TRBV4-3 and TRBJ1-1; no reliable D call. The germline V and J ends were trimmed by 0 bases and 0 bases, with 5 bases remaining between them. The CDR3 contains 14 residues. Per germline, CDR1 LGHNA and CDR2 YSLEER. The CDR3 here is CASSQDSLNTEAFF. CDR3 coding DNA: TGCGCCAGCAGCCAAGACAGCCTGAACACTGAAGCTTTCTTT.

This clone was detected only a few times. The chain recombines TRBV5-4 with TRBJ1-5; D is unresolved. V was pared by 2 bases and J by 6 bases, with 15 bases between. CDR1 is SGHNT and CDR2 is YYREEE in the germline V gene (reference sequence). The CDR3 contains 15 residues. The DNA of the CDR3 is TGTGCCAGCAGCTTTTACACCGAGTCAAGTCAGCCCCAGCATTTT. Its translation is CASSFYTESSQPQHF.

This clone was seen a single time. The gene calls are TRBV19 and TRBJ1-2; D not certain. Germline V lookup: CDR1 LNHDA, CDR2 SQIVND (reference sequence). The V gene lost 4 bases and the J gene lost 4 bases, with 13 bases spanning the gap. The CDR3 covers 14 residues. The CDR3 protein is CASSSGTAFYGYTF. In nucleotides, the CDR3 is TGTGCCAGTAGTAGCGGCACAGCGTTCTATGGCTACACCTTC.

The chain employs TRBV2 and TRBJ1-3, with D unresolved. This CDR3 is built from 11 residues. Germline CDR1 is SNHLY and CDR2 is FYNNEI. The V and J ends lost 6 bases and 2 bases respectively, with 2 bases between them. The CDR3 nucleotides are TGTGCCAGCAGGGCTGGAAACACCATATATTTT. As protein: CASRAGNTIYF.

This sequence joins TRBV29-1 and TRBJ2-7; TRBD2 matches 11 bases. The J segment lost 2 bases and the V segment lost 4 bases, leaving 7 bases of the junction unmatched. This CDR3 spans 15 amino acids. Looked up from germline, CDR1 is SQVTM and CDR2 is ANQGSEA. The CDR3 protein is CSVADPGLAAYEQYF. Here the CDR3 DNA reads TGCAGCGTTGCGGATCCGGGACTAGCGGCCTACGAGCAGTACTTC.

This clone was picked up a small number of times. CDR3 sequence: CASSPHPGGGEQFF. CDR3 sequence (DNA): TGTGCCAGCAGTCCCCACCCGGGGGGGGGTGAGCAGTTCTTC. The V call is TRBV27, the J call TRBJ2-1, with 8 positions matching TRBD2. After removal of 5 bases from V and 9 bases from J, the junction contained 9 bases not matched to a gene. Germline-derived CDR1 and CDR2 are MNHEY and SMNVEV (reference sequence). CDR3 size: 14 residues.

V and J are TRBV28 and TRBJ2-1, with D possibly matching TRBD1 (5 bases). The CDR3 contains 14 residues. Looked up from germline, CDR1 is MDHEN and CDR2 is SYDVKM. V was trimmed by 3 bases and J by 6 bases, leaving 12 bases between them. The CDR3 bases are TGTGCCAGCAGTTTCAGCAGGGTGGGCAATGAGCAGTTCTTC. Translated: CASSFSRVGNEQFF.

The gene calls are TRBV6-5 and TRBJ2-3; the D call may be TRBD1 or TRBD2 (6 bases each). The V end lost 2 bases, the J end lost 3 bases, and 9 bases lay between the germline ends. CDR3 length: 14 amino acids. Per the germline V gene, CDR1 is MNHEY and CDR2 is SVGAGI. CDR3 nucleotides: TGTGCCAGCAGTTACGGGGGGCAGACAGATACGCAGTATTTT. Its translation is CASSYGGQTDTQYF.

On this clone itself: The junction shows a germline mismatch at one end, possibly a read error. The V gene is TRBV5-5, the J gene TRBJ1-1; weak D call: TRBD1 (6 bases). This CDR3 comprises 15 residues. The germline V gene encodes CDR1 SGHKS and CDR2 YYEKEE (reference sequence). The CDR3 sequence is CASSLGHPHVTEAFF. The CDR3 nucleotides are TGTGCCAGCAGTTTGGGACACCCTCATGTCACTGAAGCTTTCTTT.

This clone was seen only a few times. This sequence joins TRBV9 and TRBJ2-7; 9 nucleotides match TRBD2. Germline V gene sequence: CDR1 SGDLS, CDR2 YYNGEE. J was trimmed by 4 bases and V by 3 bases; bases with no gene match: 5. This CDR3 region has 14 residues. Here the CDR3 reads CASSEDSGSYEQYF. As DNA, the CDR3 is TGTGCCAGCAGCGAGGATAGCGGGAGTTACGAGCAGTACTTC.